This TCR beta chain appears in the sequencing data of a study of T cells in narcolepsy. Trimming removed 3 bases at V and 3 bases at J, with 9 bases between. This CDR3 has 13 residues. In germline, CDR1 is SEHNR, CDR2 FQNEAQ (reference sequence). TCRdb keeps only in-frame clones here, not all; method: immunoSEQ multiplex PCR. The sample includes some 30,000 clones, around 87% of them seen just once. This clone was observed a handful of times. The sample taken for sequencing was memory (CD45RA-) CD4+ T cells from blood. The chain is built from TRBV7-9 and TRBJ2-7; D unresolved. The receptor was isolated from a human donor in good health. The CDR3 is CASSLSGYYEQYF. The CDR3 DNA reads TGTGCCAGCAGCTTGTCCGGGTACTACGAGCAGTACTTC.